Presented here are 32 T cell receptor beta chains from one specimen sequenced in a study of CD4 T cells in relation to SARS-CoV-2 and coronaviruses (dated by TCRdb to the early 2020s). CD4+ T cells from unexposed donors were collected before the COVID-19 pandemic (2011-2018). After more than nine days of culture, CD4+ T cells were isolated with the EasySep CD4+ T cell isolation kit. Their antigen targets remain unknown. Preparation of the library involved the immunoSEQ multiplex PCR assay. Drawn from immuneACCESS, this table holds only the in-frame rearrangements with V and J called that TCRdb kept. Clones are partly lost; checked studies trace under half to an unresolved V gene and leave the rest unexplained. For this sample the table gives some 22,000 clones, of which about 69% were detected only once. The ten top clones hold about 11% of the sample. Sequenced sample: CD4+ T cells from PBMCs, cultured in vitro. The origin of the receptors is a human donor in good health.

This clone showed up just a few times. The V gene is TRBV12-5, the J gene TRBJ2-3; 7 nucleotides match TRBD1. Per the germline V gene, CDR1 is LGHNT and CDR2 is FRNRAP. Trimming cost V 5 bases and J 3 bases; bases outside gene matches: 5. The CDR3 totals 14 residues. CDR3 bases: TGTGCTAGTGGTACGGGACAGCCTACAGATACGCAGTATTTT. The encoded protein is CASGTGQPTDTQYF.

J is TRBJ2-2 and V is TRBV18; D may be TRBD1 or TRBD2 (5 bases each). The ends were cut back, 0 bases at V and 6 bases at J, with 14 bases in the middle. The CDR3 runs 16 residues. Germline CDR1 is KGHSH and CDR2 is LQKENI. CDR3 nucleotides: TGTGCCAGCTCACCACCGAACGATGGGGGTTCCGGGGAGCTGTTTTTT. It specifies CASSPPNDGGSGELFF.

This clone was counted a few times. The chain recombines TRBV11-2 with TRBJ1-5; possible D gene TRBD1, 5 bases. V lost 3 bases, J lost 3 bases, and 12 bases lay in between. CDR1 is SGHAT, CDR2 FQNNGV, per germline. The CDR3 contains 15 residues. The CDR3 loop reads CASSLKGAVNQPQHF. CDR3 DNA: TGTGCCAGCAGCTTGAAAGGGGCGGTCAATCAGCCCCAGCATTTT.

J is TRBJ2-3 and V is TRBV7-2, with 10 nucleotides matching TRBD2. CDR3 length: 17 amino acids. The V gene end was trimmed by 1 base and the J gene end by 1 base; junction bases not matched to a gene: 5. The germline V gene has CDR1 SGHTA and CDR2 FQGNSA. CDR3 protein: CASSLGVAGGRTDTQYF. The CDR3 DNA reads as TGTGCCAGCAGCTTAGGTGTAGCGGGGGGCCGCACAGATACGCAGTATTTT.

This clone was detected a few times. The rearrangement uses TRBV11-3 and TRBJ1-1; a weak D match, TRBD1 (5 bases). Trimming took off 6 bases at V and 1 base at J, with 9 bases between the two ends. This CDR3 has 13 amino acids. The germline gives CDR1 SGHNT, CDR2 YENEEA. CDR3 nucleotides: TGTGCCAGCAGTACGACAGCGAACACTGAAGCTTTCTTT. Residues: CASSTTANTEAFF.

The chain combines TRBV9 with TRBJ2-5; D remains ambiguous. The CDR3 has 11 residues. CDR1 SGDLS and CDR2 YYNGEE come from the germline V gene. V gave up 7 bases and J gave up 2 bases, with 6 bases separating them. For the CDR3, the DNA is TGTGCCAGCGGGTCGCAAGAGACCCAGTACTTC. It codes for CASGSQETQYF.

V is TRBV28 and J is TRBJ2-7; D remains unclear. This CDR3 spans 13 amino acids. Per germline, CDR1 MDHEN and CDR2 SYDVKM. V lost 10 bases and J 2 bases, leaving 15 bases between the germline ends. This CDR3 is CATDGLFAYEQYF. CDR3 DNA: TGTGCCACCGATGGGCTGTTCGCCTACGAGCAGTACTTC.

The table lists this clone with a few counts. The DNA for the CDR3 is TGTGCCAGCAGCCCGGGACTAGTCACAGATACGCAGTATTTT. Protein product: CASSPGLVTDTQYF. The rearrangement joins TRBV11-2 to TRBJ2-3; 8 bases agree with TRBD2. CDR3 length: 14 amino acids. J lost 2 bases, V lost 5 bases, and 3 bases had no gene match. Germline CDR1 is SGHAT and CDR2 is FQNNGV. Full variable domain (rest looked up from reference TRBV11-2 and TRBJ2-3): EAGVAQSPRYKIIEKRQSVAFWCNPISGHATLYWYQQILGQGPKLLIQFQNNGVVDDSQLPKDRFSAERLKGVDSTLKIQPAKLEDSAVYLCASSPGLVTDTQYFGPGTRLTVL.

Only a few counts were recorded for this clone. The rearrangement joins TRBV19 to TRBJ1-4; TRBD1 agrees at 7 bases. J lost 8 bases, V lost 2 bases, and 8 bases had no gene match. The CDR3 extends over 15 amino acids. The germline gives CDR1 LNHDA, CDR2 SQIVND (reference sequence). CDR3 sequence reads: CASSITGTVGEKLFF. CDR3 in DNA: TGTGCCAGTAGTATAACCGGGACAGTTGGGGAAAAACTGTTTTTT.

The rearrangement joins TRBV5-1 to TRBJ1-1, with 10 bases identical to TRBD1. With V trimmed by 3 bases and J by 6 bases, 5 bases remained unmatched. CDR3 length: 14 residues. Germline loops: CDR1 SGHRS, CDR2 YFSETQ. For the CDR3, the DNA is TGCGCCAGCAGCTGGGGACAGGGGAAGGCTGAAGCTTTCTTT. Its protein is CASSWGQGKAEAFF.

V and J are TRBV11-2 and TRBJ2-7; weak D call: TRBD2 (5 bases). V dropped 0 bases and J dropped 0 bases, with 6 bases sitting between them. Germline V gene sequence: CDR1 SGHAT, CDR2 FQNNGV. This CDR3 contains 14 residues. CDR3 amino acids: CASSLDRGSYEQYF. DNA of the CDR3: TGTGCCAGCAGCTTAGATCGGGGCTCCTACGAGCAGTACTTC. The full variable domain, rest sourced from reference TRBV11-2 and TRBJ2-7, is EAGVAQSPRYKIIEKRQSVAFWCNPISGHATLYWYQQILGQGPKLLIQFQNNGVVDDSQLPKDRFSAERLKGVDSTLKIQPAKLEDSAVYLCASSLDRGSYEQYFGPGTRLTVT.

This clone was found a few times. The chain carries TRBV2 and TRBJ1-2; D gene uncertain. The CDR3 contains 15 residues. Germline CDR1 is SNHLY and CDR2 is FYNNEI. V gave up 6 bases and J gave up 0 bases, with 14 bases separating them. The CDR3 loop is CASRRDIGSNYGYTF. Here the CDR3 DNA reads TGTGCCAGCAGAAGAGACATCGGGTCTAACTATGGCTACACCTTC. Complete variable domain (other parts from reference TRBV2 and TRBJ1-2): EPEVTQTPSHQVTQMGQEVILRCVPISNHLYFYWYRQILGQKVEFLVSFYNNEISEKSEIFDDQFSVERPDGSNFTLKIRSTKLEDSAMYFCASRRDIGSNYGYTFGSGTRLTVV.

The gene calls are TRBV4-1 and TRBJ2-7; 8 nucleotides align to TRBD2. The CDR3 consists of 19 residues. The germline V gene has CDR1 MGHRA and CDR2 YSYEKL. Trimming at V came to 1 base and at J to 0 bases, leaving 14 bases not matched to a gene. CDR3 nucleotide sequence: TGCGCCAGCAGCCAAGGGGACGCCCCCCGACTAGCGCTCTCCTACGAGCAGTACTTC. Protein: CASSQGDAPRLALSYEQYF.

This clone was seen only a few times. The chain has TRBV19 and TRBJ1-6; D possibly corresponds to TRBD1 (5 bases). Germline-derived CDR1 and CDR2 are LNHDA and SQIVND (reference sequence). The CDR3 runs 16 residues. Trimming stripped 2 bases from V and 5 bases from J, with 13 bases between. CDR3 residues: CASSIPGRANNSPLHF. CDR3 nucleotides: TGTGCCAGTAGTATACCCGGCAGGGCGAATAATTCACCCCTCCACTTT.

The V and J genes are TRBV6-1 and TRBJ1-5; tentatively, D is TRBD1 (6 bases). Trimming removed 0 bases at V and 3 bases at J, with 15 bases between. Per germline, CDR1 MNHNS and CDR2 SASEGT. The CDR3 has 17 amino acids. The CDR3 bases are TGTGCCAGCAGTGAAGCGCTTCTTAGACAGGTCAATCAGCCCCAGCATTTT. Translation gives CASSEALLRQVNQPQHF.

The J gene is TRBJ1-1, the V gene TRBV11-2; 7 bases match TRBD1. Germline CDR1 SGHAT, CDR2 FQNNGV. This CDR3 region has 14 residues. The V and J ends lost 8 bases and 4 bases, in that order; junction bases with no gene match: 10. The CDR3 region has the DNA TGTGCCAGCGGAAAACAGGGGAGAGGCACTGAAGCTTTCTTT. This codes for CASGKQGRGTEAFF.

CDR3 nucleotides: TGTGCCAGCAGTTTACAGCTAGCGGGTTACAATGAGCAGTTCTTC. Its translation: CASSLQLAGYNEQFF. V gene TRBV27 combines with J gene TRBJ2-1; the match to TRBD2 covers 8 bases. This CDR3 is built from 15 residues. The germline V gene encodes CDR1 MNHEY and CDR2 SMNVEV (reference sequence). The J segment lost 4 bases and the V segment lost 2 bases, leaving 4 bases of the junction unmatched.

In DNA form, the CDR3 reads TGTGCCAGCAGCTTAACCGGGACAGGTGAAGAGACCCAGTACTTC. This encodes CASSLTGTGEETQYF. This chain connects TRBV11-1 to TRBJ2-5; 8 nucleotides agree with TRBD1. There are 15 residues in the CDR3. V was clipped by 2 bases and J by 3 bases; unmatched bases: 5. Germline V CDR1 and CDR2: SGHAT, FQDESV (reference sequence).

This clone has only one observation. The chain uses TRBV9 and TRBJ2-3; 8 bases match TRBD1. Per germline, CDR1 SGDLS and CDR2 YYNGEE. This CDR3 region has 15 residues. Trimming cost V 3 bases and J 4 bases; bases outside gene matches: 7. The CDR3 bases are TGTGCCAGCAGCGCTTCCTCAGGGGGCTCAGATACGCAGTATTTT. Protein: CASSASSGGSDTQYF.

The chain is built from TRBV4-3 and TRBJ2-7, with 9 nucleotides matching TRBD1. The CDR3 runs to 16 residues. Germline values: CDR1 LGHNA, CDR2 YSLEER. With V trimmed by 3 bases and J by 5 bases, 11 bases remained unmatched. Here the CDR3 reads CASSHRAGTGTNEQYF. The DNA of the CDR3 is TGCGCCAGCAGCCACCGCGCCGGGACAGGGACGAACGAGCAGTACTTC.

Written as DNA, the CDR3 is TGCGCCAGCAGCCAAGTCGGACAGCTCAATCAGCCCCAGCATTTT. Amino acid sequence: CASSQVGQLNQPQHF. The chain links TRBV4-1 to TRBJ1-5; the D gene is possibly TRBD1 (6 bases). Trimming left V 1 base short and J 3 bases short, with 10 bases between. Per germline, CDR1 MGHRA and CDR2 YSYEKL. The CDR3 covers 15 residues.

In its sample, this clone was seen once. The chain carries TRBV3-1 (or the pseudogene TRBV3-2) and TRBJ2-3, with 12 positions matching TRBD2. This CDR3 has 15 amino acids. CDR1 LGHDT and CDR2 YNNKEL come from the germline V gene (reference sequence). The V and J ends lost 2 bases and 5 bases, in that order; junction bases with no gene match: 2. This CDR3 reads CASSQKTSGRDTQYF. CDR3 bases: TGTGCCAGCAGCCAAAAGACTAGCGGGAGAGATACGCAGTATTTT.

The chain has TRBV7-2 and TRBJ1-2; TRBD1 is a possible D gene (6 bases). In germline, CDR1 is SGHTA, CDR2 FQGNSA. This CDR3 contains 16 residues. Trimming stripped 4 bases from V and 0 bases from J, with 15 bases between. CDR3 residues: CASSSSEGGTNYGYTF. Here the CDR3 DNA reads TGTGCCAGCAGCTCCTCGGAGGGGGGAACTAACTATGGCTACACCTTC.

The chain uses TRBV7-2 and TRBJ2-5; D not certain. The CDR3 loop spans 12 amino acids. Per germline, CDR1 SGHTA and CDR2 FQGNSA. Trimming took 1 base from V and 5 from J, leaving 5 bases between them. CDR3 protein: CASSLGRETQYF. The CDR3, as DNA: TGTGCCAGCAGCTTAGGGCGGGAGACCCAGTACTTC.

The chain is built from TRBV11-2 and TRBJ2-3; D ambiguous. The germline gives CDR1 SGHAT, CDR2 FQNNGV. The V gene lost 4 bases and the J gene lost 11 bases, with 16 bases spanning the gap. The CDR3 extends over 13 amino acids. The CDR3 sequence is CASSSVRARLQYF. The CDR3 DNA reads as TGTGCCAGCAGCTCCGTCAGAGCCCGGTTGCAGTATTTT. Filled out from reference TRBV11-2 and TRBJ2-3, the complete variable domain reads EAGVAQSPRYKIIEKRQSVAFWCNPISGHATLYWYQQILGQGPKLLIQFQNNGVVDDSQLPKDRFSAERLKGVDSTLKIQPAKLEDSAVYLCASSSVRARLQYFGPGTRLTVL.

V usage is TRBV5-4 and J usage is TRBJ2-5; D may be TRBD2 (5 bases). V dropped 4 bases and J dropped 0 bases, with 10 bases sitting between them. Germline V CDR1 and CDR2: SGHNT, YYREEE (reference sequence). The CDR3 sequence is 14 residues long. CDR3 DNA sequence: TGTGCCAGCAGCCAAGGACTCCACCAAGAGACCCAGTACTTC. It translates to CASSQGLHQETQYF.

The chain carries TRBV6-2 or TRBV6-3 and TRBJ1-5, with 9 bases lining up with TRBD1. Trimming cost V 4 bases and J 1 base; bases outside gene matches: 11. Germline V gene sequence: CDR1 MNHEY, CDR2 SVGEGT. The CDR3 loop spans 18 amino acids. CDR3 sequence (DNA): TGTGCCAGCAGTTCCAGGACAGGGGATAACCTGAGCAATCAGCCCCAGCATTTT. It specifies CASSSRTGDNLSNQPQHF.

The rearrangement links TRBV10-3 to TRBJ2-1; D unresolved. This CDR3 is 11 amino acids long. CDR1 and CDR2 from the germline V gene are ENHRY and SYGVKD. The V gene lost 7 bases and the J gene lost 5 bases, with 6 bases spanning the gap. The CDR3 nucleotides read TGTGCCATCACCGGTAACAATGAGCAGTTCTTC. Its translation: CAITGNNEQFF.

A few counts support this clone. The gene calls are TRBV4-2 and TRBJ1-5; D uncertain. CDR1 is LGHNA, CDR2 YNFKEQ, per germline. V was trimmed by 0 bases and J by 5 bases, leaving 11 bases between them. The CDR3 is 15 amino acids. The CDR3 DNA sequence: TGTGCCAGCAGCCAAGATTTGGCCCTCCATCAGCCCCAGCATTTT. It is translated as CASSQDLALHQPQHF.

The rearrangement joins TRBV7-2 to TRBJ1-1; 9 bases map to TRBD1. J gave up 4 bases and V 6 bases, and 9 bases lay outside the gene matches. The germline CDR1 and CDR2 sequences are SGHTA and FQGNSA. CDR3 length: 15 amino acids. The CDR3 DNA is TGTGCCAGCAGTTCTAGAGCGACAGGGGGCACTGAAGCTTTCTTT. Translation: CASSSRATGGTEAFF.

This clone was found a few times. J is TRBJ2-2 and V is TRBV3-1 (or the pseudogene TRBV3-2); D may be TRBD1 (5 bases). V was clipped by 4 bases and J by 8 bases, with 17 bases between them. Per germline, CDR1 LGHDT and CDR2 YNNKEL (reference sequence). The CDR3 runs to 15 residues. The CDR3 here is CASSLTSSGSGELFF. CDR3 DNA: TGTGCCAGCAGCCTCACAAGTTCAGGGTCGGGGGAGCTGTTTTTT.

The chain joins TRBV2 to TRBJ2-5, with 12 bases lining up with TRBD2. V lost 11 bases, J lost 3 bases, and 4 bases stayed unmatched. CDR1 SNHLY and CDR2 FYNNEI come from the germline V gene. CDR3 length equals 13 residues. The CDR3 sequence: CARRTSGKETQYF. Written as DNA, the CDR3 is TGTGCCCGACGGACTAGCGGGAAAGAGACCCAGTACTTC.